The 29 T cell receptor beta chains below were found in one sample sequenced in a study of blood T cell repertoires in COVID-19. Libraries were prepared by immunoSEQ multiplex PCR; TCRdb keeps only in-frame clonotypes and omits some of them. The sample lists roughly 140,000 clones, approximately 80% occurring once. The sequencing sample was made of peripheral blood. These receptors were collected from a woman older than 75 in a cohort sampled during active or convalescent COVID-19.

The chain links TRBV5-5 to TRBJ2-1, with a weak D call TRBD1 (6 bases). Between the trimmed V and J ends, which lost 5 bases and 0 bases, there was a span of 12 bases. The germline gives CDR1 SGHKS, CDR2 YYEKEE (reference sequence). The CDR3 covers 15 residues. The CDR3 is CASSLTGPSYNEQFF. The CDR3 coding sequence is TGTGCCAGCAGTCTTACAGGGCCCTCCTACAATGAGCAGTTCTTC.

This clone has just one count. The chain has TRBV2 and TRBJ2-5; 13 bases line up with TRBD2. CDR3 length equals 15 residues. Germline CDR1 reads SNHLY; CDR2 reads FYNNEI. Trimming removed 6 bases from V and 2 bases from J; junction bases left unmatched: 3. The CDR3 sequence: CASRRTSGGQETQYF. As DNA, the CDR3 is TGTGCCAGCAGGAGGACTAGCGGGGGACAAGAGACCCAGTACTTC.

J is TRBJ1-1 and V is TRBV6-5, with D hard to call. V dropped 8 bases and J dropped 7 bases, with 20 bases sitting between them. The CDR3 has 14 amino acids. In germline, CDR1 is MNHEY, CDR2 SVGAGI. The CDR3 DNA sequence: TGTGCCAGCGCTTCCGCTGACCGGGGTCATGAAGCTTTCTTT. It is translated as CASASADRGHEAFF.

Only one count was recorded for this clone. The V call is TRBV7-9, the J call TRBJ2-7; 15 bases match TRBD2. The CDR3 has 16 residues. The ends lost 5 bases at V and 3 bases at J; junction bases unmatched: 5. Germline V gene sequence: CDR1 SEHNR, CDR2 FQNEAQ (reference sequence). The CDR3 region has the DNA TGTGCCAGCAGCCGGGGACTAGCGGGGGGCATCTACGAGCAGTACTTC. Amino acid sequence: CASSRGLAGGIYEQYF.

Here the CDR3 reads CATSISGGQYNEQFF. CDR3 coding DNA: TGTGCCACCAGCATAAGCGGGGGGCAGTACAATGAGCAGTTCTTC. V and J are TRBV15 and TRBJ2-1, with 9 bases identical to TRBD2. The V segment lost 4 bases and the J segment 4 bases; nucleotides outside the gene matches: 5. Per germline, CDR1 LNHNV and CDR2 YYDKDF (reference sequence). The CDR3 has 15 amino acids.

The chain has TRBV5-8 and TRBJ2-1; 8 nucleotides match TRBD1. The ends lost 1 base at V and 7 bases at J; junction bases unmatched: 4. In germline, CDR1 is SGHTS, CDR2 YDEGEE. This CDR3 comprises 14 residues. The CDR3 reads CASSLPGGGNEQFF. DNA for the CDR3: TGTGCCAGCAGCTTGCCAGGGGGCGGAAATGAGCAGTTCTTC.

The chain combines TRBV7-2 with TRBJ1-2, with TRBD1 as a possible D gene (5 bases). V was shortened by 1 base and J by 4 bases, with 16 bases between the two germline ends. Germline CDR1 is SGHTA and CDR2 is FQGNSA. This CDR3 comprises 16 residues. In DNA form, the CDR3 reads TGTGCCAGCAGCTTAGACGGGGGGGGAGTTACCTATGGCTACACCTTC. Protein product: CASSLDGGGVTYGYTF. Full variable domain (remainder filled in from reference TRBV7-2 and TRBJ1-2): GAGVSQSPSNKVTEKGKDVELRCDPISGHTALYWYRQSLGQGLEFLIYFQGNSAPDKSGLPSDRFSAERTGGSVSTLTIQRTQQEDSAVYLCASSLDGGGVTYGYTFGSGTRLTVV.

The V and J genes are TRBV19 and TRBJ1-6; the match to TRBD1 covers 8 bases. Germline loops: CDR1 LNHDA, CDR2 SQIVND (reference sequence). CDR3 size: 14 residues. Losses at the gene ends were 5 bases for V and 11 bases for J; bases not matched to a gene: 8. The CDR3 reads CASSPGQGITPLHF. The DNA of the CDR3 is TGTGCCAGTAGTCCCGGACAGGGTATAACACCCCTCCACTTT.

This chain links TRBV27 with TRBJ1-4; D is possibly TRBD1 (5 bases). Trimming removed 5 bases from V and 8 bases from J, with 9 bases in between. CDR1 is MNHEY and CDR2 is SMNVEV in the germline V gene (reference sequence). CDR3 size: 12 residues. The CDR3 sequence is CASSVSGEKLFF. In DNA, the CDR3 is TGTGCCAGCAGTGTTTCAGGGGAAAAACTGTTTTTT.

The CDR3 sequence: CASSHRQGNQPQHF. CDR3 nucleotide sequence: TGTGCCAGTAGTCACCGACAGGGCAATCAGCCCCAGCATTTT. V usage is TRBV19 and J usage is TRBJ1-5, with D tentatively TRBD1 (6 bases). CDR3 length: 14 amino acids. V lost 5 bases and J lost 2, with 10 bases in between. Germline V gene sequence: CDR1 LNHDA, CDR2 SQIVND (reference sequence).

The V call is TRBV14, the J call TRBJ1-3, with 7 bases that match TRBD1. In germline, CDR1 is SGHDN, CDR2 FVKESK. Losses at the gene ends were 4 bases for V and 0 bases for J; bases not matched to a gene: 6. The CDR3 covers 16 residues. CDR3 in DNA: TGTGCCAGCAGCCTAAGGGGGCTGACCTCTGGAAACACCATATATTTT. Translating it yields CASSLRGLTSGNTIYF. The variable domain in full, with the rest retrieved from reference TRBV14 and TRBJ1-3, is EAGVTQFPSHSVIEKGQTVTLRCDPISGHDNLYWYRRVMGKEIKFLLHFVKESKQDESGMPNNRFLAERTGGTYSTLKVQPAELEDSGVYFCASSLRGLTSGNTIYFGEGSWLTVV.

The CDR3 is CASTVGGMNTEAFF. In nucleotides, the CDR3 is TGTGCCAGCACGGTAGGGGGCATGAACACTGAAGCTTTCTTT. V gene TRBV6-5 combines with J gene TRBJ1-1; 7 bases match TRBD1. V was clipped by 7 bases and J by 0 bases; unmatched bases: 5. The germline V gene has CDR1 MNHEY and CDR2 SVGAGI. The CDR3 consists of 14 residues.

The J gene is TRBJ1-1, the V gene TRBV20-1, with unresolved D. Trimming removed 5 bases from V and 8 bases from J, with 12 bases in between. Germline V gene data show CDR1 as DFQATT and CDR2 as SNEGSKA (reference sequence). The CDR3 length is 11 residues. In DNA, the CDR3 is TGCAGTGCTCAACCGGAGGTCGAAGCTTTCTTT. Its protein is CSAQPEVEAFF.

In this sample, this clone turned up a few times. The chain carries TRBV6-6 and TRBJ2-2; no firm D call. With 5 bases removed from V and 5 bases from J, the gap between germline ends came to 9 bases. Germline V gives CDR1 MNHNY, CDR2 SVGAGI (reference sequence). This CDR3 is 13 amino acids long. The CDR3 nucleotides read TGTGCCAGCAGTCTGCTAGAGACCGGGGAGCTGTTTTTT. It yields the protein CASSLLETGELFF.

The chain carries TRBV7-2 and TRBJ2-1; TRBD2 aligns across 11 bases. CDR3 size: 16 residues. Trimming took 2 bases from V and 5 from J; bases not matched to a gene: 5. The germline V gene encodes CDR1 SGHTA and CDR2 FQGNSA. CDR3 amino acids: CASSLPGTSGNNEQFF. CDR3 sequence (DNA): TGTGCCAGCAGCTTACCCGGGACTAGCGGTAACAATGAGCAGTTCTTC.

The chain links TRBV5-1 to TRBJ2-3; TRBD2 matches at 10 bases. This CDR3 contains 16 residues. J lost 3 bases, V lost 2 bases, and 6 bases had no gene match. The germline gives CDR1 SGHRS, CDR2 YFSETQ. CDR3 in amino acids: CASSLPGLASTDTQYF. The CDR3 DNA sequence: TGCGCCAGCAGCTTACCGGGACTAGCGTCAACAGATACGCAGTATTTT.

J is TRBJ1-4 and V is TRBV29-1; D not certain. Per germline, CDR1 SQVTM and CDR2 ANQGSEA. The CDR3 consists of 13 residues. The V and J ends lost 2 bases and 7 bases respectively, with 11 bases between them. In nucleotides, the CDR3 is TGCAGCGTTGAATTGGTGGTCGGTGAAAAACTGTTTTTT. Its translation: CSVELVVGEKLFF.

The chain combines TRBV18 with TRBJ2-5, with 10 bases identical to TRBD2. V lost 3 bases and J lost 0; bases outside the gene matches: 4. The CDR3 contains 16 residues. From germline, CDR1 is KGHSH and CDR2 LQKENI. CDR3 nucleotides: TGTGCCAGCTCACCCCCACTAGCGGGGTACCAAGAGACCCAGTACTTC. Its translation: CASSPPLAGYQETQYF.

This clone was observed once. This sequence joins TRBV19 and TRBJ2-5; 7 bases agree with TRBD2. V shed 5 bases and J 5 bases; nucleotides not matched to a gene: 11. Germline loops: CDR1 LNHDA, CDR2 SQIVND (reference sequence). The CDR3 length is 15 residues. CDR3 DNA: TGTGCCAGTAGTTGGAGCGGGGTAGTGGTGGAGACCCAGTACTTC. It encodes CASSWSGVVVETQYF.

This clone appeared many times. The chain is built from TRBV12-3 or TRBV12-4 and TRBJ2-1; a possible D gene is TRBD2 (5 bases). This CDR3 is built from 13 residues. V gave up 3 bases and J gave up 6 bases, with 9 bases separating them. CDR3 in DNA: TGTGCCAGCAGTTTGAGACGGGGCAATGAGCAGTTCTTC. Residues: CASSLRRGNEQFF.

The J gene is TRBJ2-1, the V gene TRBV4-1; possibly TRBD1 for D (6 bases). The V end was cut by 4 bases, the J end by 1 base, with 14 bases between. The CDR3 is 16 residues long. CDR1 is MGHRA and CDR2 is YSYEKL in the germline V gene. CDR3: CASSPRSTGSYNEQFF. CDR3 nucleotides: TGCGCCAGCAGCCCTAGGTCGACAGGATCCTACAATGAGCAGTTCTTC.

V usage is TRBV19 and J usage is TRBJ1-5; 8 nucleotides line up with TRBD1. The V gene end was trimmed by 5 bases and the J gene end by 1 base; junction bases not matched to a gene: 1. The CDR3 is 14 residues long. Looked up from germline, CDR1 is LNHDA and CDR2 is SQIVND (reference sequence). The CDR3 protein is CASSGDRSNQPQHF. The CDR3 DNA is TGTGCCAGTAGTGGGGACAGGAGCAATCAGCCCCAGCATTTT.

J is TRBJ1-3 and V is TRBV10-3; D unresolved. There are 16 residues in the CDR3. Germline loops: CDR1 ENHRY, CDR2 SYGVKD. V dropped 3 bases and J dropped 2 bases, with 14 bases sitting between them. The CDR3 protein is CAISDQVRRAGNTIYF. The CDR3 nucleotides are TGTGCCATCAGTGACCAAGTCAGGAGGGCTGGAAACACCATATATTTT.

About this clone itself: Other DNA sequences in the sample encode the same CDR3. CDR3 coding DNA: TGCGCCAGCAGCTTGGCAGGGGGGACAGATACGCAGTATTTT. Translating gives CASSLAGGTDTQYF. The chain couples TRBV5-1 to TRBJ2-3, with a possible D match to TRBD1 (7 bases). CDR1 SGHRS and CDR2 YFSETQ come from the germline V gene. The CDR3 extends over 14 amino acids. Trimming took 0 bases from V and 3 from J, leaving 8 bases between them.

The table lists this clone with a few counts. The same CDR3 arises from other DNA sequences in this sample as well. The chain recombines TRBV12-3 or TRBV12-4 with TRBJ1-2; no clear D gene. CDR3 length: 12 residues. Trimming pared 6 bases from V and 2 bases from J, leaving 7 bases between. The CDR3 sequence: CASSLQNYGYTF. CDR3 nucleotide sequence: TGTGCCAGCAGCTTACAGAACTATGGCTACACCTTC.

The chain has TRBV30 and TRBJ1-5, with 7 positions matching TRBD1. The CDR3 sequence is 13 residues long. Germline V gives CDR1 GTSNPN, CDR2 SVGIG (reference sequence). The junction had 4 bases not matched to a gene; V was cut back by 2 bases and J by 6 bases. CDR3 in DNA: TGTGCCTGGAGTAAGGGGGCAGGTCAGCCCCAGCATTTT. Amino acid sequence: CAWSKGAGQPQHF.

The chain has TRBV28 and TRBJ1-5; possibly TRBD1 for D (5 bases). Trimming left V 2 bases short and J 2 bases short, with 16 bases between. This CDR3 contains 17 residues. Germline CDR1 reads MDHEN; CDR2 reads SYDVKM. This chain's CDR3 is CASSLQGLERGNQPQHF. CDR3 bases: TGTGCCAGCAGTTTACAGGGACTCGAAAGGGGCAATCAGCCCCAGCATTTT.

The chain has TRBV18 and TRBJ1-1; 7 bases are shared with TRBD1. Germline CDR1 reads KGHSH; CDR2 reads LQKENI. This CDR3 is 13 amino acids long. Trimming cost V 5 bases and J 5 bases; bases outside gene matches: 5. Here the CDR3 DNA reads TGTGCCAGCTCAGGTATGGGACAGACTGAAGCTTTCTTT. Translation gives CASSGMGQTEAFF.

This chain uses TRBV5-1 with TRBJ2-5; D ambiguous. The CDR3 totals 15 residues. The V end was cut by 1 base, the J end by 0 bases, with 10 bases between. CDR1 is SGHRS and CDR2 is YFSETQ in the germline V gene. CDR3 in DNA: TGCGCCAGCAGCTTGCAGTCTCTTAACCAAGAGACCCAGTACTTC. Translated, it gives CASSLQSLNQETQYF.